The rows below give T cell receptor beta chains drawn from one sample of a study of cytomegalovirus exposure and HLA in healthy donors. The data were produced by immunoSEQ multiplex PCR, yet TCRdb's version contains in-frame clones alone and is incomplete. The data hold 150,000 to 200,000 clones, with more than 75% observed a single time. Sequencing was done on a sample of PBMCs. These receptor sequences come from a girl under three years old in good health and CMV-seronegative. Both conserved end residues are part of each CDR3. Fields, in order: D gene, V gene, CDR3 length, J gene, clone size, CDR3 DNA, CDR3 protein. The D gene is left open where the match is weak. A row's size may be missing; if present it is once, few, many or a size class.

D gene: NA
V gene: TRBV29-1
CDR3 length: 16
J gene: TRBJ2-3
clone size: NA
CDR3 DNA: TGCAGCGTTCTTACTCGGGACTCACCACGCACAGATACGCAGTATTTT
CDR3 protein: CSVLTRDSPRTDTQYF

D gene: NA
V gene: TRBV7-8
CDR3 length: 16
J gene: TRBJ2-4
clone size: NA
CDR3 DNA: TGTGCCAGCAGCTTAGCGCCGGTAGGGGCAGTTCACATTCAGTACTTC
CDR3 protein: CASSLAPVGAVHIQYF

D gene: NA
V gene: TRBV29-1
CDR3 length: 10
J gene: TRBJ1-1
clone size: NA
CDR3 DNA: TGCAGCGTTGTGGGCGCTGAAGCTTTCTTT
CDR3 protein: CSVVGAEAFF

D gene: TRBD1
V gene: TRBV7-8
CDR3 length: 15
J gene: TRBJ2-7
clone size: NA
CDR3 DNA: TGTGCCAGCAGAAATTACCGGGACAGGGCCAACGAGCAGTACTTC
CDR3 protein: CASRNYRDRANEQYF

D gene: NA
V gene: TRBV5-1
CDR3 length: 11
J gene: TRBJ2-7
clone size: NA
CDR3 DNA: TGCGCCAGCAGCTTGGAGGGGAAGCAGTACTTC
CDR3 protein: CASSLEGKQYF

D gene: NA
V gene: TRBV5-1
CDR3 length: 14
J gene: TRBJ2-7
clone size: NA
CDR3 DNA: TGCGCCAGCAGCTTGGTACCAGCGAACTACGAGCAGTACTTC
CDR3 protein: CASSLVPANYEQYF

D gene: NA
V gene: TRBV7-8
CDR3 length: 16
J gene: TRBJ1-5
clone size: NA
CDR3 DNA: TGTGCCAGCAGCTTAGAAGGGGTCAATAGCAATCAGCCCCAGCATTTT
CDR3 protein: CASSLEGVNSNQPQHF

D gene: TRBD1
V gene: TRBV6-1
CDR3 length: 16
J gene: TRBJ1-2
clone size: NA
CDR3 DNA: TGTGCCAGCAGTGAAGCGCTTCGGGCAGGGGGCTTTGGCTACACCTTC
CDR3 protein: CASSEALRAGGFGYTF

D gene: NA
V gene: TRBV30
CDR3 length: 10
J gene: TRBJ1-1
clone size: NA
CDR3 DNA: TGTGCCTGGGAGAGCGTAGAAGCTTTCTTT
CDR3 protein: CAWESVEAFF

D gene: NA
V gene: TRBV5-1
CDR3 length: 16
J gene: TRBJ2-7
clone size: once
CDR3 DNA: TGCGCCAGCAGCTTGTTGTCCCAGGGTGCCTCCTACGAGCAGTACTTC
CDR3 protein: CASSLLSQGASYEQYF

D gene: NA
V gene: TRBV7-3
CDR3 length: 17
J gene: TRBJ2-3
clone size: NA
CDR3 DNA: TGTGCCAGCAGCTTAACGAGAACGGGAAAGGCGCAGGATCCGCAGTATTTT
CDR3 protein: CASSLTRTGKAQDPQYF

D gene: NA
V gene: TRBV7-2
CDR3 length: 11
J gene: TRBJ2-5
clone size: NA
CDR3 DNA: TGTGCCAGCAGCTTACGACTGACCCAGTACTTC
CDR3 protein: CASSLRLTQYF

D gene: TRBD2
V gene: TRBV9
CDR3 length: 15
J gene: TRBJ2-1
clone size: once
CDR3 DNA: TGTGCCAGCAGCGTAGAACTAGCGGGCCACAATGAGCAGTTCTTC
CDR3 protein: CASSVELAGHNEQFF

D gene: TRBD1
V gene: TRBV19
CDR3 length: 14
J gene: TRBJ2-1
clone size: NA
CDR3 DNA: TGTGCCAGTAGCCCCCAGGGGGCTAGAGATGAGCAGTTCTTC
CDR3 protein: CASSPQGARDEQFF

D gene: TRBD2
V gene: TRBV5-1
CDR3 length: 13
J gene: TRBJ2-1
clone size: few
CDR3 DNA: TGCGCCAGTCAATTGAGCGGGGCGGGGGAGCAGTTCTTC
CDR3 protein: CASQLSGAGEQFF

D gene: NA
V gene: TRBV6-6
CDR3 length: 15
J gene: TRBJ2-6
clone size: NA
CDR3 DNA: TGTGCCAGCAGCCCGGCGGTCTCTGGGGCCAACGTCCTGACTTTC
CDR3 protein: CASSPAVSGANVLTF

D gene: NA
V gene: TRBV2
CDR3 length: 16
J gene: TRBJ1-1
clone size: NA
CDR3 DNA: TGTGCCAGCAAATCGGGGGGCAGGGGAGGGGCCACTGAAGCTTTCTTT
CDR3 protein: CASKSGGRGGATEAFF

D gene: NA
V gene: TRBV7-8
CDR3 length: 18
J gene: TRBJ1-4
clone size: few
CDR3 DNA: TGTGCCAGCAGCTTAGACCCTCGGGGGACCGGCGGTAGTGAAAAACTGTTTTTT
CDR3 protein: CASSLDPRGTGGSEKLFF

D gene: TRBD1
V gene: TRBV13
CDR3 length: 14
J gene: TRBJ1-3
clone size: NA
CDR3 DNA: TGTGCCAGCAGCTTAGGACAGGGGGGAAACACCATATATTTT
CDR3 protein: CASSLGQGGNTIYF

D gene: NA
V gene: TRBV27
CDR3 length: 13
J gene: TRBJ1-2
clone size: NA
CDR3 DNA: TGTGCCAGCACCGAGGTCGGGGGGAATGGCTACACCTTC
CDR3 protein: CASTEVGGNGYTF

D gene: NA
V gene: TRBV4-1
CDR3 length: 16
J gene: TRBJ1-5
clone size: NA
CDR3 DNA: TGCGCCAGCAGCCACGGCAGGGGAAGGAGCAATCAGCCCCAGCATTTT
CDR3 protein: CASSHGRGRSNQPQHF

D gene: TRBD1
V gene: TRBV4-2
CDR3 length: 14
J gene: TRBJ2-1
clone size: NA
CDR3 DNA: TGTGCCAGCAGCTCCCCGGACAGGATCAATGAGCAGTTCTTC
CDR3 protein: CASSSPDRINEQFF

D gene: NA
V gene: TRBV21-1
CDR3 length: 13
J gene: TRBJ1-1
clone size: NA
CDR3 DNA: TGTGCCAGCAGCTCAACAGGGGATAGTGAAGCTTTCTTT
CDR3 protein: CASSSTGDSEAFF

D gene: NA
V gene: TRBV5-1
CDR3 length: 15
J gene: TRBJ2-4
clone size: once
CDR3 DNA: TGCGCCAGCAGCTCCGGGGGACTAGCCAAAAACATTCAGTACTTC
CDR3 protein: CASSSGGLAKNIQYF

D gene: TRBD1
V gene: TRBV27
CDR3 length: 16
J gene: TRBJ1-5
clone size: NA
CDR3 DNA: TGTGCCAGCAGTTTATGGTGGGACAGAAGCAATCAGCCCCAGCATTTT
CDR3 protein: CASSLWWDRSNQPQHF

D gene: TRBD1
V gene: TRBV7-9
CDR3 length: 16
J gene: TRBJ2-3
clone size: NA
CDR3 DNA: TGTGCCAGCAGCGCAGCGGACAGGGTTTGGACAGATACGCAGTATTTT
CDR3 protein: CASSAADRVWTDTQYF

D gene: TRBD1
V gene: TRBV4-1
CDR3 length: 15
J gene: TRBJ1-1
clone size: NA
CDR3 DNA: TGCGCCAGCAGCCCCGGACAGGGGGGGGCCACTGAAGCTTTCTTT
CDR3 protein: CASSPGQGGATEAFF

D gene: TRBD2
V gene: TRBV30
CDR3 length: 15
J gene: TRBJ2-3
clone size: NA
CDR3 DNA: TGTGCCTGGAGTTGGGGGGGGGTAGGCACAGATACGCAGTATTTT
CDR3 protein: CAWSWGGVGTDTQYF

D gene: TRBD1
V gene: TRBV10-2
CDR3 length: 15
J gene: TRBJ1-2
clone size: NA
CDR3 DNA: TGCGCCAGCAGTGAGCTAGGACAGGGTCACTATGGCTACACCTTC
CDR3 protein: CASSELGQGHYGYTF

D gene: TRBD1
V gene: TRBV9
CDR3 length: 16
J gene: TRBJ2-5
clone size: few
CDR3 DNA: TGTGCCAGCAGCGAAGGAGGGACAGGGAGGCGAGAGACCCAGTACTTC
CDR3 protein: CASSEGGTGRRETQYF

D gene: TRBD2
V gene: TRBV5-4
CDR3 length: 17
J gene: TRBJ2-5
clone size: NA
CDR3 DNA: TGTGCCAGCAGCTTGGCCCTATCGGAGCGGGAGAGGGAGACCCAGTACTTC
CDR3 protein: CASSLALSERERETQYF

D gene: NA
V gene: TRBV9
CDR3 length: 14
J gene: TRBJ2-7
clone size: NA
CDR3 DNA: TGTGCCAGCAGCGCAAGACAGGCCTCCTACGAGCAGTACTTC
CDR3 protein: CASSARQASYEQYF

D gene: NA
V gene: TRBV6-5
CDR3 length: 15
J gene: TRBJ2-7
clone size: NA
CDR3 DNA: TGTGCCAGCAGTTACTCGCGCGGGTCATCCTACGAGCAGTACTTC
CDR3 protein: CASSYSRGSSYEQYF

D gene: NA
V gene: TRBV7-8
CDR3 length: 15
J gene: TRBJ2-3
clone size: NA
CDR3 DNA: TGTGCCAGCAGCAGCCGGGAGCCCGTTGGAGATACGCAGTATTTT
CDR3 protein: CASSSREPVGDTQYF

D gene: NA
V gene: TRBV4-1
CDR3 length: 13
J gene: TRBJ2-1
clone size: once
CDR3 DNA: TGCGCCAGCAGCCAAGGTAGACTCAATGAGCAGTTCTTC
CDR3 protein: CASSQGRLNEQFF

D gene: NA
V gene: TRBV7-2
CDR3 length: 15
J gene: TRBJ2-7
clone size: NA
CDR3 DNA: TGTGCCAGCAGCTTAGTCCCACAGGCTTCCTACGAGCAGTACTTC
CDR3 protein: CASSLVPQASYEQYF

D gene: TRBD1
V gene: TRBV5-1
CDR3 length: 14
J gene: TRBJ2-7
clone size: NA
CDR3 DNA: TGCGCCAGCAGCCAGGGACAGGGCCCCTACGAGCAGTACTTC
CDR3 protein: CASSQGQGPYEQYF

D gene: TRBD2
V gene: TRBV7-6
CDR3 length: 19
J gene: TRBJ2-3
clone size: NA
CDR3 DNA: TGTGCCAGCAGCTTGCATGGGATGGCTAGCGGACCTCAAACAGATACGCAGTATTTT
CDR3 protein: CASSLHGMASGPQTDTQYF

D gene: TRBD1
V gene: TRBV9
CDR3 length: 14
J gene: TRBJ2-7
clone size: NA
CDR3 DNA: TGTGCCAGCAGCGCTACAACAGGGGAACTCGAGCAGTACTTC
CDR3 protein: CASSATTGELEQYF

D gene: NA
V gene: TRBV15
CDR3 length: 15
J gene: TRBJ2-5
clone size: NA
CDR3 DNA: TGTGCCACCAGCAGAGATCAGAGGGCGAGAGAGACCCAGTACTTC
CDR3 protein: CATSRDQRARETQYF

D gene: NA
V gene: TRBV7-8
CDR3 length: 17
J gene: TRBJ1-5
clone size: NA
CDR3 DNA: TGTGCCAGCAGCTTATACCCCGACGGGAGCCTCAATCAGCCCCAGCATTTT
CDR3 protein: CASSLYPDGSLNQPQHF

D gene: TRBD2
V gene: TRBV5-1
CDR3 length: 16
J gene: TRBJ2-5
clone size: NA
CDR3 DNA: TGCGCCAGCAGCTTGGCCGCGGGAGGGGTAAAAGAGACCCAGTACTTC
CDR3 protein: CASSLAAGGVKETQYF

D gene: NA
V gene: TRBV6-6
CDR3 length: 13
J gene: TRBJ2-3
clone size: NA
CDR3 DNA: TGTGCCAGCAGTTACTTAGAAACAGATACGCAGTATTTT
CDR3 protein: CASSYLETDTQYF

D gene: NA
V gene: TRBV5-1
CDR3 length: 16
J gene: TRBJ1-2
clone size: once
CDR3 DNA: TGCGCCAGCAGCGGGGGGAGGGTCGGAAACGGCTATGGCTACACCTTC
CDR3 protein: CASSGGRVGNGYGYTF

D gene: TRBD2
V gene: TRBV7-8
CDR3 length: 17
J gene: TRBJ2-5
clone size: few
CDR3 DNA: TGTGCCAGCAGCCGAGGACTAGCGGGGGGGGATCAAGAGACCCAGTACTTC
CDR3 protein: CASSRGLAGGDQETQYF

D gene: TRBD2
V gene: TRBV29-1
CDR3 length: 17
J gene: TRBJ2-2
clone size: NA
CDR3 DNA: TGCAGCGCCGCCGCCCGTACTAGCGGGGGATACACCGGGGAGCTGTTTTTT
CDR3 protein: CSAAARTSGGYTGELFF

D gene: NA
V gene: TRBV5-1
CDR3 length: 12
J gene: TRBJ1-2
clone size: few
CDR3 DNA: TGCGCCAGCAGCTTGGACGAGGGTGGCTACACCTTC
CDR3 protein: CASSLDEGGYTF

D gene: TRBD2
V gene: TRBV9
CDR3 length: 16
J gene: TRBJ2-1
clone size: NA
CDR3 DNA: TGTGCCAGCAGCGTCTCCGGGACTAGCGGGAGTTACGAGCAGTTCTTC
CDR3 protein: CASSVSGTSGSYEQFF